The 21 T cell receptor beta chains reported below all come from one sample, sequenced in a study of blood T cell repertoires in COVID-19. TCRdb's copy holds only in-frame clones and misses some; the assay was immunoSEQ multiplex PCR. Seen here are 200,000 to 300,000 clones, roughly 91% observed once, and the top ten hold roughly 8.6%. Sequenced material: PBMCs or T cells enriched from blood (not recorded which). The source of these receptors is a man in his forties or fifties who had recovered from COVID-19.

V gene TRBV20-1 combines with J gene TRBJ2-1; possible D gene TRBD1, 6 bases. The CDR3 is 11 residues long. From germline, CDR1 is DFQATT and CDR2 SNEGSKA (reference sequence). V shed 6 bases and J shed 13 bases, with 16 bases lying between them. The CDR3 loop is CSAWDNLLQFF. CDR3 bases: TGCAGTGCCTGGGACAACCTCCTTCAGTTCTTC.

V gene TRBV2 combines with J gene TRBJ1-2; D remains unclear. The CDR3 loop spans 13 amino acids. In germline, CDR1 is SNHLY, CDR2 FYNNEI. The V end lost 4 bases, the J end lost 5 bases, and 11 bases lay between the germline ends. CDR3 sequence (DNA): TGTGCCAGCAGTGGAATAGTGAAGTATGGCTACACCTTC. This gives the protein CASSGIVKYGYTF.

The chain employs TRBV4-2 and TRBJ1-2; D is perhaps TRBD1 (5 bases). V lost 1 base to trimming and J lost 4 bases, with 13 bases between them. The CDR3 sequence is 15 residues long. The V gene's germline CDR1 is LGHNA and CDR2 YNFKEQ. CDR3 residues: CASSQVSQGGYGYTF. CDR3 DNA sequence: TGTGCCAGCAGCCAAGTCTCCCAGGGTGGCTATGGCTACACCTTC.

J is TRBJ2-7 and V is TRBV29-1, with D perhaps TRBD1 (6 bases). Deletions cut 0 bases from V and 1 base from J, with 10 bases between. The CDR3 length is 14 residues. Germline CDR1 and CDR2: SQVTM and ANQGSEA. The CDR3 protein is CSVEDDRRSYEQYF. CDR3 coding DNA: TGCAGCGTTGAAGACGACAGGCGGTCCTACGAGCAGTACTTC.

This clone occurred once. The chain couples TRBV27 to TRBJ2-1; 9 nucleotides match TRBD2. Germline V gives CDR1 MNHEY, CDR2 SMNVEV (reference sequence). The V segment lost 3 bases and the J segment 4 bases; nucleotides outside the gene matches: 16. The CDR3 runs to 19 residues. As DNA, the CDR3 is TGTGCCAGCAGTTTTTGGCTCCCTGCACAGCGGGAGGAGTACAATGAGCAGTTCTTC. This codes for CASSFWLPAQREEYNEQFF.

This chain joins TRBV5-1 and TRBJ2-1; D remains ambiguous. This CDR3 region has 12 residues. The V gene lost 4 bases and the J gene lost 0 bases, with 2 bases spanning the gap. Germline CDR1 reads SGHRS; CDR2 reads YFSETQ. CDR3 in amino acids: CASSLSYNEQFF. The CDR3 DNA is TGCGCCAGCAGCCTCTCCTACAATGAGCAGTTCTTC.

CDR3 residues: CASIPGTPNTEAFF. CDR3 sequence (DNA): TGTGCCAGCATCCCCGGGACACCGAACACTGAAGCTTTCTTT. This chain uses TRBV21-1 with TRBJ1-1; TRBD1 is taken as the D call from the table, unchecked against the DNA. TRBV21-1 is a documented pseudogene. This CDR3 is 14 amino acids long.

This clone is a singleton in its sample. CDR3 loop: CASTYGLGTEAFF. The CDR3 nucleotides are TGTGCCAGCACATACGGGTTGGGCACTGAAGCTTTCTTT. V and J are TRBV25-1 and TRBJ1-1; D not certain. Per the germline V gene, CDR1 is MGHDK and CDR2 is SYGVNS. The CDR3 sequence is 13 residues long. Trimming shortened V by 7 bases and J by 4 bases, and 13 bases separated the two germline ends.

The V gene is TRBV5-1, the J gene TRBJ1-4, with D possibly being TRBD1 (6 bases). V gave up 4 bases and J gave up 3 bases, with 10 bases separating them. The CDR3 has 14 amino acids. The germline gives CDR1 SGHRS, CDR2 YFSETQ. The CDR3: CASSEQGPNEKLFF. The CDR3 DNA is TGCGCCAGCAGCGAACAGGGACCTAATGAAAAACTGTTTTTT.

The chain employs TRBV6-1 and TRBJ2-7; D may be TRBD2 (5 bases). CDR3 length: 15 amino acids. From germline, CDR1 is MNHNS and CDR2 SASEGT. V was clipped by 1 base and J by 7 bases, with 17 bases between them. The CDR3, as DNA: TGTGCCAGCAGTGAAGTGGGTTCAGAGACGGGGGAGCAGTACTTC. This gives the protein CASSEVGSETGEQYF.

The rearrangement uses TRBV18 and TRBJ1-5, with 8 bases lining up with TRBD1. The CDR3 contains 15 residues. V lost 5 bases, J lost 3 bases, and 6 bases stayed unmatched. Looked up from germline, CDR1 is KGHSH and CDR2 is LQKENI. This CDR3 reads CASSARQGNNQPQHF. The CDR3 region has the DNA TGTGCCAGCTCAGCTCGACAGGGGAACAATCAGCCCCAGCATTTT.

This chain uses TRBV9 with TRBJ2-1; the D gene is possibly TRBD2 (7 bases). The CDR3 has 16 amino acids. Germline V gives CDR1 SGDLS, CDR2 YYNGEE. V lost 3 bases and J lost 2, with 15 bases in between. The CDR3 DNA sequence: TGTGCCAGCAGCGCAACGAGGGGGGGAGCCTACAATGAGCAGTTCTTC. This gives the protein CASSATRGGAYNEQFF.

The chain has TRBV9 and TRBJ2-5; TRBD2 might be the D (6 bases). The V gene's germline CDR1 is SGDLS and CDR2 YYNGEE. V was shortened by 0 bases and J by 5 bases, with 17 bases between the two germline ends. This CDR3 spans 16 amino acids. The CDR3, as DNA: TGTGCCAGCAGCGTAGGAATACAGGTCGGAGGGGAGACCCAGTACTTC. It yields the protein CASSVGIQVGGETQYF.

The chain carries TRBV29-1 and TRBJ1-1, with D possibly matching TRBD1 (5 bases). The germline V gene has CDR1 SQVTM and CDR2 ANQGSEA. V dropped 4 bases and J dropped 3 bases, with 12 bases sitting between them. The CDR3 contains 13 residues. CDR3 sequence reads: CSVGTGRDTEAFF. Written as DNA, the CDR3 is TGCAGCGTTGGTACCGGCAGGGACACTGAAGCTTTCTTT.

This chain links TRBV18 with TRBJ1-4; D possibly corresponds to TRBD1 (6 bases). V was cut by 3 bases and J by 4 bases, with 15 bases left in between. Per the germline V gene, CDR1 is KGHSH and CDR2 is LQKENI. The CDR3 length is 16 residues. DNA for the CDR3: TGTGCCAGCTCACCCTCTCAACGGGGACATAATGAAAAACTGTTTTTT. Amino acid sequence: CASSPSQRGHNEKLFF.

The chain has TRBV4-1 and TRBJ2-1; D is uncertain. V was clipped by 0 bases and J by 0 bases, with 9 bases between them. This CDR3 contains 16 residues. CDR1 is MGHRA and CDR2 is YSYEKL in the germline V gene. The CDR3 region is CASSQDYLSSYNEQFF. The CDR3 region has the DNA TGCGCCAGCAGCCAAGACTACCTAAGCTCCTACAATGAGCAGTTCTTC.

The gene calls are TRBV11-2 and TRBJ1-3; 7 bases are shared with TRBD1. The CDR3 has 16 residues. V lost 0 bases to trimming and J lost 5 bases; unmatched junction nucleotides: 7. Germline V gene lookup returns CDR1 SGHAT and CDR2 FQNNGV. As DNA, the CDR3 is TGTGCCAGCAGCTTAGATACGGGACAGCCCCGAAACACCATATATTTT. It specifies CASSLDTGQPRNTIYF.

V is TRBV30 and J is TRBJ2-1; 8 bases are shared with TRBD1. Germline CDR1 is GTSNPN and CDR2 is SVGIG (reference sequence). This CDR3 has 13 amino acids. V lost 2 bases, J lost 6 bases, and 3 bases stayed unmatched. DNA for the CDR3: TGTGCCTGGAGTAAAACAGGGGGCAATGAGCAGTTCTTC. Protein product: CAWSKTGGNEQFF.

The chain carries TRBV7-9 and TRBJ1-2, with D unclear. The V and J ends lost 5 bases and 0 bases respectively, with 16 bases between them. The CDR3 has 16 residues. The germline V gene has CDR1 SEHNR and CDR2 FQNEAQ (reference sequence). The CDR3 bases are TGTGCCAGCAGCCAAACGCGGCAGAGAGCTAACTATGGCTACACCTTC. Its translation: CASSQTRQRANYGYTF.

This clone has more than one count but fewer than ten. The chain recombines TRBV28 with TRBJ1-1; TRBD1 aligns across 8 bases. This CDR3 has 19 residues. Looked up from germline, CDR1 is MDHEN and CDR2 is SYDVKM. J gave up 0 bases and V 2 bases, and 14 bases lay outside the gene matches. For the CDR3, the DNA is TGTGCCAGCAGTTTAGGAACGGACAGGGCCGGATGGGTGAACACTGAAGCTTTCTTT. It is translated as CASSLGTDRAGWVNTEAFF.

V is TRBV28 and J is TRBJ1-1, with TRBD1 matching over 8 bases. CDR1 and CDR2 (germline): MDHEN, SYDVKM. The J segment lost 4 bases and the V segment lost 2 bases, leaving 9 bases of the junction unmatched. The CDR3 covers 16 residues. CDR3 protein: CASSLIGSGGVTEAFF. Written as DNA, the CDR3 is TGTGCCAGCAGTTTAATTGGATCAGGGGGCGTCACTGAAGCTTTCTTT.